This TCR beta chain was profiled in a study of shared clonotypes between healthy human individuals. For unsorted samples, genomic DNA was extracted from 75 million to 90 million PBMCs. The study, taken as a whole, reports: Deeper or shallower sequencing was expected to change how clonotypes are shared among donors. Genetic and exposure-history diversity was limited by the small donor number.

Assay: immunoSEQ multiplex PCR; the TCRdb copy retains only in-frame clones and omits some. The sample lists about 480,000 clones; 75% to 80% were seen once. Germline CDR1 reads LNHDA; CDR2 reads SQIVND (reference sequence). This CDR3 is built from 15 residues. The J segment lost 1 base and the V segment lost 5 bases, leaving 5 bases of the junction unmatched. This clone was counted between two and nine times. Its specificity is not known. The sequenced sample was PBMCs. The TCR was taken from a woman between 35 and 50 years old in good health. Some clones in this sample may be carry-over from other donors' samples. The rearrangement joins TRBV19 to TRBJ1-1; TRBD1 matches 9 bases. The CDR3: CASSPWTGENTEAFF. The CDR3 DNA sequence: TGTGCCAGTAGTCCGTGGACAGGGGAGAACACTGAAGCTTTCTTT.